The 15 T cell receptor beta chains below come from one sample, sequenced in a study of blood T cell repertoires in COVID-19. The assay was immunoSEQ multiplex PCR, and TCRdb's table has in-frame clones only and misses some. The sample consists of 170,000 or so clones, around 80% of them appearing once. Sequenced input: PBMCs or T cells enriched from blood (not recorded which). The receptor source for this set is a woman in her 50s who had recovered from COVID-19.

The V gene is TRBV28, the J gene TRBJ1-5; D might be TRBD1 (6 bases). Germline CDR1 and CDR2: MDHEN and SYDVKM. With 7 bases removed from V and 2 bases from J, the gap between germline ends came to 15 bases. The CDR3 has 15 residues. Here the CDR3 reads CASTLRGGGNQPQHF. CDR3 in DNA: TGTGCCAGCACCCTCAGGGGTGGAGGCAATCAGCCCCAGCATTTT.

The V gene is TRBV5-1, the J gene TRBJ1-5; D is unclear. Germline loops: CDR1 SGHRS, CDR2 YFSETQ. The V end lost 0 bases, the J end lost 5 bases, and 9 bases lay between the germline ends. The CDR3 contains 14 residues. Written as DNA, the CDR3 is TGCGCCAGCAGCTTGGGCCAGGTCGATCAGCCCCAGCATTTT. It codes for CASSLGQVDQPQHF.

This rearrangement joins TRBV15 to TRBJ2-7; 9 bases align to TRBD2. The CDR3 sequence is 14 residues long. Trimming at V came to 9 bases and at J to 5 bases, leaving 11 bases not matched to a gene. Germline V gene lookup returns CDR1 LNHNV and CDR2 YYDKDF (reference sequence). In nucleotides, the CDR3 is TGTGCCACGTCCCTGGGGCTAGCGGGAAACGAGCAGTACTTC. Residues: CATSLGLAGNEQYF.

This clone has just one count. The chain recombines TRBV3-1 (or the pseudogene TRBV3-2) with TRBJ1-4; D gene unclear. Germline V gives CDR1 LGHDT, CDR2 YNNKEL (reference sequence). V was pared by 5 bases and J by 4 bases, with 8 bases between. There are 13 residues in the CDR3. The CDR3 is CASSSTSNEKLFF. The CDR3 region has the DNA TGTGCCAGCAGCTCGACAAGTAATGAAAAACTGTTTTTT.

The chain recombines TRBV6-5 with TRBJ2-3, with D maybe TRBD2 (6 bases). Trimming took 10 bases from V and 8 from J, leaving 22 bases between them. This CDR3 spans 14 amino acids. Germline loops: CDR1 MNHEY, CDR2 SVGAGI. CDR3 sequence (DNA): TGTGCCACCATACCGGGGACTCGCCACGGTACGCAGTATTTT. It specifies CATIPGTRHGTQYF.

The chain has TRBV4-1 and TRBJ1-4; 7 bases align to TRBD1. The CDR3 runs to 15 residues. Germline assignment: CDR1 MGHRA and CDR2 YSYEKL. The ends lost 4 bases at V and 4 bases at J; junction bases unmatched: 6. CDR3 loop: CASSREGARNEKLFF. Here the CDR3 DNA reads TGCGCCAGCAGCCGAGAGGGGGCCCGTAATGAAAAACTGTTTTTT.

This clone occurred a few times. The DNA for the CDR3 is TGTGCCAGCTCACCGGCCGGGACAGCAAACACTGAAGCTTTCTTT. Translation gives CASSPAGTANTEAFF. The rearrangement links TRBV18 to TRBJ1-1, with 7 bases fitting TRBD1. Germline values: CDR1 KGHSH, CDR2 LQKENI. This CDR3 is built from 15 residues. The trim removed 3 bases at V and 2 bases at J, leaving 6 bases unmatched.

The V gene is TRBV18, the J gene TRBJ1-2; 9 bases line up with TRBD1. This CDR3 has 17 residues. After removal of 3 bases from V and 6 bases from J, the junction contained 14 bases not matched to a gene. Germline V lookup: CDR1 KGHSH, CDR2 LQKENI. The CDR3 DNA reads TGTGCCAGCTCACCCCAAGGACCGGGACAGGGATTCCATGGCTACACCTTC. Its protein product is CASSPQGPGQGFHGYTF.

This clone was detected a few times. The rearrangement uses TRBV30 and TRBJ2-1, with 10 bases aligning to TRBD2. The CDR3 loop spans 14 amino acids. The V gene's germline CDR1 is GTSNPN and CDR2 SVGIG (reference sequence). V lost 0 bases to trimming and J lost 10 bases; unmatched junction nucleotides: 6. The CDR3 DNA reads TGTGCCTGGAGTGTAGCTAGCGGGAGCCCGGAGCAGTTCTTC. Protein: CAWSVASGSPEQFF.

This clone was picked up a small number of times. V and J are TRBV7-3 and TRBJ2-3; TRBD2 agrees at 10 bases. The CDR3 has 15 residues. V lost 2 bases to trimming and J lost 5 bases; unmatched junction nucleotides: 4. The germline CDR1 and CDR2 sequences are SGHTA and FQGTGA. DNA for the CDR3: TGTGCCAGCAGCTTATACGTAGCGGGAGGAGATACGCAGTATTTT. Translation: CASSLYVAGGDTQYF. The full variable domain, its missing parts supplied by reference TRBV7-3 and TRBJ2-3, is GAGVSQTPSNKVTEKGKYVELRCDPISGHTALYWYRQSLGQGPEFLIYFQGTGAADDSGLPNDRFFAVRPEGSVSTLKIQRTERGDSAVYLCASSLYVAGGDTQYFGPGTRLTVL.

The CDR3 region has the DNA TGTGCCAGCAGCTTAAGGGCAGAAGGGGCTGGCGGGGAGCTGTTTTTT. Translating gives CASSLRAEGAGGELFF. The V call is TRBV7-3, the J call TRBJ2-2; possible D gene TRBD1, 5 bases. The V end was cut by 1 base, the J end by 7 bases, with 16 bases between. Germline CDR1 and CDR2: SGHTA and FQGTGA. The length of the CDR3 is 16 residues.

The J gene is TRBJ1-6, the V gene TRBV5-1, with a tentative D call TRBD1 (5 bases). The CDR3 loop spans 14 amino acids. Deletions cut 5 bases from V and 6 bases from J, with 12 bases between. Looked up from germline, CDR1 is SGHRS and CDR2 is YFSETQ. The CDR3 DNA reads TGCGCCAGCAGTGTAGGGGCGACTAATTCACCCCTCCACTTT. Residues: CASSVGATNSPLHF.

The V and J genes are TRBV6-5 and TRBJ2-1; D might be TRBD2 (6 bases). V was trimmed by 4 bases and J by 6 bases, leaving 13 bases between them. Germline CDR1 and CDR2: MNHEY and SVGAGI. This CDR3 has 14 amino acids. The CDR3 region has the DNA TGTGCCAGCAGTTTCCCCGGGACTCTCAATGAGCAGTTCTTC. Translating it yields CASSFPGTLNEQFF.

This sequence joins TRBV9 and TRBJ2-7; the match to TRBD2 covers 8 bases. CDR1 and CDR2 (germline): SGDLS, YYNGEE. With 0 bases clipped from V and 2 bases from J, the junction kept 4 bases outside the gene matches. The CDR3 is made up of 15 amino acids. The CDR3: CASSVGAGGTYEQYF. CDR3 nucleotides: TGTGCCAGCAGCGTAGGGGCGGGAGGCACCTACGAGCAGTACTTC.

J is TRBJ1-3 and V is TRBV25-1; 9 positions agree with TRBD1. The CDR3 is 14 residues long. After removal of 7 bases from V and 2 bases from J, the junction contained 3 bases not matched to a gene. The germline gives CDR1 MGHDK, CDR2 SYGVNS. This chain's CDR3 is CASTDRGPGNTIYF. The CDR3 bases are TGTGCCAGCACGGACAGGGGCCCTGGAAACACCATATATTTT.